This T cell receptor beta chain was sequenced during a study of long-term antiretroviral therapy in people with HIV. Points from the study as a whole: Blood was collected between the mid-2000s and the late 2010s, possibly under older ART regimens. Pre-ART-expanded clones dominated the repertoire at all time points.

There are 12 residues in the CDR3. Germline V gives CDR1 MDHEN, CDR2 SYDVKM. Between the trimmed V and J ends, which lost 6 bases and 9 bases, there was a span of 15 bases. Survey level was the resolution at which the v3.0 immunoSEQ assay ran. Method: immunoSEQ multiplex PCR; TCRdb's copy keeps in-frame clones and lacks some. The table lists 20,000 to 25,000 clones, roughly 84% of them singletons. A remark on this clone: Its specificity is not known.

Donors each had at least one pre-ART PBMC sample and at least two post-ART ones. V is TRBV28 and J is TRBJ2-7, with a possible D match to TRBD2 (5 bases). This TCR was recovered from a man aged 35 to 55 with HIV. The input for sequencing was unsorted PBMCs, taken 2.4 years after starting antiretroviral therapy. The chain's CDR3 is CASSQSGFAQYF. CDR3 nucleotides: TGTGCCAGCAGCCAGTCGGGATTCGCGCAGTACTTC.